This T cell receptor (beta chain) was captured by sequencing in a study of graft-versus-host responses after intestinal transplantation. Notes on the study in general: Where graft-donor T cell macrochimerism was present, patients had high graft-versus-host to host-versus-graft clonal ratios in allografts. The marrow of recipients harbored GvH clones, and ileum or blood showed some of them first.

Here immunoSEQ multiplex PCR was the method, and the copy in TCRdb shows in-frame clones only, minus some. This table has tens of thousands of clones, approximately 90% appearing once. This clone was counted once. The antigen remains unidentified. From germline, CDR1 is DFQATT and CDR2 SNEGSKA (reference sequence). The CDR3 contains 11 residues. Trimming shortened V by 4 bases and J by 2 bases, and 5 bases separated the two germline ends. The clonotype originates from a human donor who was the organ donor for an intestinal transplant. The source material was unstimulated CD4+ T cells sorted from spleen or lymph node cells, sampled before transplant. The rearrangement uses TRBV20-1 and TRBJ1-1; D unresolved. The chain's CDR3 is CSANTNTEAFF. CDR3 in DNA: TGCAGTGCTAATACAAACACTGAAGCTTTCTTT.